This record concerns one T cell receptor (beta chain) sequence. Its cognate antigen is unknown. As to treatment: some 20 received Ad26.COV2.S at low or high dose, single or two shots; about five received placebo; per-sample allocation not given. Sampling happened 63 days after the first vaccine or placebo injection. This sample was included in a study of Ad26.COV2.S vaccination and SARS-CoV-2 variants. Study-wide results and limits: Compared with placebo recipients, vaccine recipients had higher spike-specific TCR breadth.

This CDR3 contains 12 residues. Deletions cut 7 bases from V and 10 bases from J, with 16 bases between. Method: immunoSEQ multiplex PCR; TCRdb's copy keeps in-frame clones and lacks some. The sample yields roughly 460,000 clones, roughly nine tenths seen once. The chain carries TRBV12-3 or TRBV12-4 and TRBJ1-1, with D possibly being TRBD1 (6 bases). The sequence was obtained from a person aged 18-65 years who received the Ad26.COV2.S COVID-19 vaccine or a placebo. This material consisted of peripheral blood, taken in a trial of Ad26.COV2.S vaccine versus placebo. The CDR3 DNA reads TGTGCCAGCACTTTCCAGGGGTATGGAGCTTTCTTT. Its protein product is CASTFQGYGAFF.